The rows below give T cell receptor beta chains drawn from one sample of a study of blood T cell repertoires in COVID-19. The data were produced by immunoSEQ multiplex PCR, yet TCRdb's version contains in-frame clones alone and is incomplete. The table records about 110,000 clones, less than 85% of them present only once. The sequenced sample consisted of peripheral blood. The receptors here all came from a woman in her 40s with acute or convalescent COVID-19. CDR3s include the opening cysteine and the closing phenylalanine or tryptophan. D genes are given only for firm matches. A row's size may be missing; if present it is once, few, many or a size class.

>TRBV2|-|-|TRBJ1-5
CASSESGLFQPQHF
TGTGCCAGCAGTGAATCAGGGTTGTTTCAGCCCCAGCATTTT
>TRBV20-1|-|-|TRBJ1-1
CSASLGREAFF
TGCAGTGCTAGCCTAGGCCGTGAAGCTTTCTTT
>TRBV5-4|-|-|TRBJ2-2
CASSWGGTNTGELFF
TGTGCCAGCAGCTGGGGCGGGACGAACACCGGGGAGCTGTTTTTT
>TRBV6-1|once|-|TRBJ1-4
CASSELSWTVGSEKLFF
TGTGCCAGCAGTGAACTATCCTGGACAGTGGGAAGCGAAAAACTGTTTTTT
>TRBV30|-|TRBD1|TRBJ1-3
CARQGQRNSGNTIYF
TGTGCGCGACAGGGGCAACGGAACTCTGGAAACACCATATATTTT
>TRBV12-3/TRBV12-4|few|-|TRBJ1-2
CASSFGIQGGYTF
TGTGCCAGCAGTTTTGGAATACAGGGAGGCTACACCTTC
>TRBV18|-|TRBD2|TRBJ2-5
CASSSRTSGGAAETQYF
TGTGCCAGCTCGTCCCGGACTAGCGGGGGGGCCGCAGAGACCCAGTACTTC
>TRBV27|-|TRBD1|TRBJ1-2
CASSLTRQGEGYTF
TGTGCCAGCAGTTTAACCAGACAGGGAGAAGGCTACACCTTC
>TRBV7-6|-|TRBD2|TRBJ2-1
CASSLITVPGGSEEQFF
TGTGCCAGCAGCTTAATCACGGTCCCGGGGGGGAGTGAGGAGCAGTTCTTC
>TRBV19|-|-|TRBJ1-1
CASSIKGDTEAFF
TGTGCCAGTAGTATCAAAGGGGACACTGAAGCTTTCTTT
>TRBV3-1/TRBV3-2|-|-|TRBJ1-2
CASSQEGRVLGYGYTF
TGTGCCAGCAGCCAAGAGGGGAGGGTCTTGGGCTATGGCTACACCTTC
>TRBV6-5|-|-|TRBJ2-2
CASRRGTGELFF
TGTGCCAGCAGGAGGGGGACCGGGGAGCTGTTTTTT
>TRBV9|-|-|TRBJ1-4
CASSVGLQLRELFF
TGTGCCAGCAGCGTAGGCCTCCAGTTACGGGAACTGTTTTTT
>TRBV9|-|TRBD1|TRBJ1-6
CASSVGVGGGDGSPLHF
TGTGCCAGCAGCGTAGGTGTTGGAGGGGGCGACGGTTCACCCCTCCACTTT
>TRBV11-2|-|-|TRBJ1-2
CASSLEQAPFYGYTF
TGTGCCAGCAGCTTAGAACAGGCTCCCTTCTATGGCTACACCTTC
>TRBV5-1|-|TRBD1|TRBJ1-4
CASSLDRTGQNEKLFF
TGCGCCAGCAGCCTTGATCGGACAGGACAAAATGAAAAACTGTTTTTT
>TRBV7-9|few|-|TRBJ1-1
CASSPARRNTEAFF
TGTGCCAGCAGCCCCGCGAGGCGGAACACTGAAGCTTTCTTT
>TRBV5-1|once|-|TRBJ2-7
CASSPADTGISYEQYF
TGCGCCAGCAGTCCAGCCGACACAGGGATTTCCTACGAGCAGTACTTC
>TRBV25-1|-|-|TRBJ2-2
CASSVKSTGELFF
TGTGCCAGCAGTGTAAAGAGCACCGGGGAGCTGTTTTTT
>TRBV6-2/TRBV6-3|-|TRBD2|TRBJ2-1
CASSDRTSGGIPYNEQFF
TGTGCCAGCAGTGATCGGACTAGCGGGGGAATCCCCTACAATGAGCAGTTCTTC
>TRBV9|-|TRBD2|TRBJ2-1
CASSPRTSGGNEQFF
TGTGCCAGCAGCCCCCGGACTAGCGGGGGGAATGAGCAGTTCTTC
>TRBV7-3|-|TRBD1|TRBJ2-4
CASSTTDRVQIF
TGTGCCAGCAGCACGACGGACAGGGTACAGATCTTC
>TRBV13|-|TRBD2|TRBJ2-5
CASSLRAGGGETQYF
TGTGCCAGCAGCTTACGAGCGGGGGGTGGCGAGACCCAGTACTTC
>TRBV11-1|-|-|TRBJ2-1
CASSLSQNSYNEQFF
TGTGCCAGCAGCTTATCACAGAACTCCTACAATGAGCAGTTCTTC
>TRBV5-4|-|TRBD1|TRBJ1-1
CASSLAGQGASAFF
TGTGCCAGCAGCTTGGCCGGACAGGGGGCCAGTGCTTTCTTT
>TRBV3-1/TRBV3-2|-|-|TRBJ1-1
CASSPMTGNTEAFF
TGTGCCAGCAGCCCGATGACAGGGAACACTGAAGCTTTCTTT